This T cell receptor (beta chain) was documented in a study of T cell responses to AZD1222 COVID-19 vaccine. Findings and limits, study-wide: The donor cohort was predominantly white British with a female majority, and clonal diversity may have been underestimated. A reported finding is that nearly half of spike-specific TCRs target unmutated variant regions. Spike-specific TCR breadth rose after two AZD1222 doses, and depth rose as well. CD4 TCRs linked to vaccination spanned spike, dominating at 160-218 and 743-854.

About this clone: No antigen is known for it.

Generated by immunoSEQ multiplex PCR, the TCRdb table keeps only in-frame clones and is missing some. The data hold under 110,000 clones, with roughly nine tenths observed a single time. The germline V gene has CDR1 WNHNN and CDR2 SYGVQD (reference sequence). This CDR3 region has 13 residues. Deletions cut 6 bases from V and 0 bases from J, with 7 bases between. The chain joins TRBV10-1 to TRBJ2-3; D is unresolved. This clonotype originated in an adult in good health. Source: peripheral blood, taken on day 0 of AZD1222 vaccination. The CDR3: CASSLPSTDTQYF. The CDR3 region has the DNA TGCGCCAGCAGCCTCCCTAGCACAGATACGCAGTATTTT.